This TCR beta chain was observed in a study of CD8 T cells in Susac syndrome. Study background: Patients with Susac syndrome had blood drawn and were at that point therapy-naive, on corticosteroids, or on intravenous immunoglobulin alone.

Study-level findings and limits: Clonal expansion was missing from Susac syndrome CD4+ T cell repertoires.

Details on this clonotype: As yet, its antigen is unknown.

V lost 4 bases and J lost 4; bases outside the gene matches: 2. The length of the CDR3 is 14 residues. The germline gives CDR1 MNHEY, CDR2 SVGAGI. An input of roughly 0.5 to 1 ug of RNA was subjected to reverse transcription using random hexamers. One entry per CDR3 protein results from TCRdb running MiXCR on the immunoSEQ multiplex PCR reads. This table has 180,000 or so distinct CDR3 sequences, roughly 94% appearing once. The chain joins TRBV6-5 to TRBJ2-1; 9 nucleotides line up with TRBD2. Sequencing was carried out using CD4+ T cells from PBMCs. This TCR came from a human donor with Susac syndrome. CDR3 sequence (DNA): TGTGCCAGCAGTTCTAGCGGGGTGTACAATGAGCAGTTCTTC. Encoded protein: CASSSSGVYNEQFF.